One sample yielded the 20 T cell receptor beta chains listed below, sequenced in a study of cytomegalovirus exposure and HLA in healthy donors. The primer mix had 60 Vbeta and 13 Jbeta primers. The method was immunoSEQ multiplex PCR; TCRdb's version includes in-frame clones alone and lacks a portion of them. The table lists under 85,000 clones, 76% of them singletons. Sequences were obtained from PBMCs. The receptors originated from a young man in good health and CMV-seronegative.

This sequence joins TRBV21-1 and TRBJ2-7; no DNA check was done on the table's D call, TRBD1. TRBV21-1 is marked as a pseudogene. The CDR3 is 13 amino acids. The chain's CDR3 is CASSKDRGYEQYV. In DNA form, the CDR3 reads TGTGCCAGCAGCAAAGACAGGGGTTACGAGCAGTACGTC.

DNA of the CDR3: TGCAGCGTTGAACCCGACGGGGAGGGGACTGAAGCTTTCTTT. This sequence encodes CSVEPDGEGTEAFF. The chain couples TRBV29-1 to TRBJ1-1; tentative D call: TRBD1 (5 bases). CDR3 length equals 14 residues. V lost 2 bases, J lost 5 bases, and 15 bases lay in between. Germline values: CDR1 SQVTM, CDR2 ANQGSEA.

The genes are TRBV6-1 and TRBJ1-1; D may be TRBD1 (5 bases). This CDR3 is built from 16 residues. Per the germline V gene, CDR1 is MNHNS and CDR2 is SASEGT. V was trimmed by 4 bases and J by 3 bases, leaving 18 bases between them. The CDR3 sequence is CASSAGGNWFHTEAFF. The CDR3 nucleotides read TGTGCCAGCAGTGCGGGGGGGAATTGGTTCCACACTGAAGCTTTCTTT.

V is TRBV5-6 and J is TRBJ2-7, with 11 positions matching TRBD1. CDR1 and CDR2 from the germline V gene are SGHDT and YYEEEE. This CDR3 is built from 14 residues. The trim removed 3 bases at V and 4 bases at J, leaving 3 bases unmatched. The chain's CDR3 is CASSYGQGAYEQYF. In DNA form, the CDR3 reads TGTGCCAGCAGCTACGGACAGGGGGCATACGAGCAGTACTTC.

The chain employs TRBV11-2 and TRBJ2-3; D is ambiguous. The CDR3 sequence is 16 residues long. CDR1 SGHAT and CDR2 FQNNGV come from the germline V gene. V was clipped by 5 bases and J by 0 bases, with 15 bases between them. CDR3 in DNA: TGTGCCAGCAGCCACGGAGTGGCGTCTAGCACAGATACGCAGTATTTT. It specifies CASSHGVASSTDTQYF.

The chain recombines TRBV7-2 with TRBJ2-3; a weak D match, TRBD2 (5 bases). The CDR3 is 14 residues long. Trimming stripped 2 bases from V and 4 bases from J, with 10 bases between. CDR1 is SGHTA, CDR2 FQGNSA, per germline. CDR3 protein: CASSLLTTPDTQYF. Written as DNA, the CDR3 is TGTGCCAGCAGCTTACTGACTACCCCAGATACGCAGTATTTT.

The DNA of the CDR3 is TGTGCCAGCAGTTCCCGACAGGGTAGGCCCTACGAGCAGTACGTC. Translating it yields CASSSRQGRPYEQYV. V usage is TRBV28 and J usage is TRBJ2-7; 7 bases match TRBD1. With 4 bases clipped from V and 2 bases from J, the junction kept 8 bases outside the gene matches. The CDR3 length is 15 residues. The V gene's germline CDR1 is MDHEN and CDR2 SYDVKM.

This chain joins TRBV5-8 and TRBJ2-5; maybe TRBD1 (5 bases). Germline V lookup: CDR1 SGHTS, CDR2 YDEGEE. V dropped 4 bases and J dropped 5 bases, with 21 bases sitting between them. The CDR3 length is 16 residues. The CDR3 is CASSPPETDHWETQYF. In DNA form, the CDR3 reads TGTGCCAGCAGCCCACCCGAGACAGACCATTGGGAGACCCAGTACTTC.

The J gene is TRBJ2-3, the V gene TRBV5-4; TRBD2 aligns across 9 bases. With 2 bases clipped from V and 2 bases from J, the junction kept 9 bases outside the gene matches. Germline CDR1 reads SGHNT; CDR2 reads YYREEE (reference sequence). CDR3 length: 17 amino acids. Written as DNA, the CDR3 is TGTGCCAGCAGCTTCGCGCTTCTAGCGGGAACCACAGATACGCAGTATTTT. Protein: CASSFALLAGTTDTQYF. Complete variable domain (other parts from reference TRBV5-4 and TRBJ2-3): ETGVTQSPTHLIKTRGQQVTLRCSSQSGHNTVSWYQQALGQGPQFIFQYYREEENGRGNFPPRFSGLQFPNYSSELNVNALELDDSALYLCASSFALLAGTTDTQYFGPGTRLTVL.

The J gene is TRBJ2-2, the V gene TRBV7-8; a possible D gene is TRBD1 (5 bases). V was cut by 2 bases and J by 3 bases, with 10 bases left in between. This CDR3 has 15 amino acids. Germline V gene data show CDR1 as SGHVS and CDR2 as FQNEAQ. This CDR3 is CASSLSRADTGELFF. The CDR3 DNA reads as TGTGCCAGCAGCTTAAGCAGGGCGGACACCGGGGAGCTGTTTTTT.

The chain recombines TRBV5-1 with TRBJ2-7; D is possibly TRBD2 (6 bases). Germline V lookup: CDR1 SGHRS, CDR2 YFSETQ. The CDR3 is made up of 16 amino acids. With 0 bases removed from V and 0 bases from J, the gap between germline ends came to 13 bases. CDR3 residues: CASSLAPPGGSYEQYF. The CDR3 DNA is TGCGCCAGCAGCTTGGCCCCCCCCGGGGGCTCCTACGAGCAGTACTTC.

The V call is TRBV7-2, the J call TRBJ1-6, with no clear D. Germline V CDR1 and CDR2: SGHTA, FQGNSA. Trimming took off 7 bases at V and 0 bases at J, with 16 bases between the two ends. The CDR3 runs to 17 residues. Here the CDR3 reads CASTPFPVSSYNSPLHF. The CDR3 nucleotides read TGTGCCAGCACCCCATTCCCGGTTAGCTCCTATAATTCACCCCTCCACTTT.

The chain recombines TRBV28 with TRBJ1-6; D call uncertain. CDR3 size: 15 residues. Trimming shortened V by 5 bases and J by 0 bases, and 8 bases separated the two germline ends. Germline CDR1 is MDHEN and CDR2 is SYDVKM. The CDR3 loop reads CASSPTSSYNSPLHF. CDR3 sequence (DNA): TGTGCCAGCAGTCCGACTAGCTCCTATAATTCACCCCTCCACTTT.

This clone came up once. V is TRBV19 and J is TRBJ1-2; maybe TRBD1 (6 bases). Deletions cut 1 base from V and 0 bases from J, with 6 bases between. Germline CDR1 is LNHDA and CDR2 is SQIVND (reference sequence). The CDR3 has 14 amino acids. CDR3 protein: CASSIGTANYGYTF. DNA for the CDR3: TGTGCCAGTAGTATAGGGACAGCTAACTATGGCTACACCTTC.

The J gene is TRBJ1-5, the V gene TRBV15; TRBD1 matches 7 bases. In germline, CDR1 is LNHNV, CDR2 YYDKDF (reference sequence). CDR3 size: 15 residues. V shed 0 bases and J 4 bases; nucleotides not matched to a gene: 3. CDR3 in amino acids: CATSRDRTGNQPQHF. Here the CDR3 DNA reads TGTGCCACCAGCAGAGATAGGACAGGTAATCAGCCCCAGCATTTT.

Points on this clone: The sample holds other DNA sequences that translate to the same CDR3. DNA for the CDR3: TGTGCCAGCAGCGTGGGGGGGTTTGATTCACCCCTCCACTTT. Protein sequence: CASSVGGFDSPLHF. The V and J genes are TRBV9 and TRBJ1-6, with D perhaps TRBD1 (5 bases). The CDR3 is 14 residues long. V gave up 2 bases and J gave up 8 bases, with 11 bases separating them. Germline V gene sequence: CDR1 SGDLS, CDR2 YYNGEE.

This CDR3 reads CASSLGSGGGRTDTQYF. CDR3 coding DNA: TGTGCCAGCAGCTTAGGATCCGGCGGGGGACGCACAGATACGCAGTATTTT. This chain connects TRBV11-2 to TRBJ2-3; 7 nucleotides match TRBD2. CDR1 is SGHAT and CDR2 is FQNNGV in the germline V gene. The V segment lost 1 base and the J segment 1 base; nucleotides outside the gene matches: 8. The CDR3 sequence is 17 residues long.

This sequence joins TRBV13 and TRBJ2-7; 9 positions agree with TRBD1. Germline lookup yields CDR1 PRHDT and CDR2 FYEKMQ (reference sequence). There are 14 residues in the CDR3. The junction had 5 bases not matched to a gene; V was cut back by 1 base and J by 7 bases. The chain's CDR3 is CASSLAQGAGEQYV. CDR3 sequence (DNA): TGTGCCAGCAGCTTAGCACAGGGGGCCGGGGAGCAGTACGTC.

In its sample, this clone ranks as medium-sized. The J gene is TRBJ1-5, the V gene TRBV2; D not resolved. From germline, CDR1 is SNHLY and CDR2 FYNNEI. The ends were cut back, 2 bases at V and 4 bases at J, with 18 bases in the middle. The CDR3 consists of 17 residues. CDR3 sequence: CASSERWRRVPNQPQHF. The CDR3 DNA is TGTGCCAGCAGTGAACGGTGGCGGAGGGTCCCGAATCAGCCCCAGCATTTT.

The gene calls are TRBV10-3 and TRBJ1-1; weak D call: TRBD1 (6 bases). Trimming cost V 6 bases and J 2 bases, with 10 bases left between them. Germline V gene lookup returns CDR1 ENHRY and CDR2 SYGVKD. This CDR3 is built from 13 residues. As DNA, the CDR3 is TGTGCCATCAGGGACAGTTCAAACACTGAAGCTTTCTTT. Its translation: CAIRDSSNTEAFF.